This T cell receptor beta chain was retrieved from a study of cytomegalovirus exposure and HLA in healthy donors. Across the study: A prior analysis found 90 million to 120 million unique TCR beta sequences from roughly 180 million T cells.

With 60 Vbeta and 13 Jbeta primers, the PCR was carried out. The authors' processing: Later analysis identified roughly 82 million unique TCR beta chains, about 10 million shared. Data came from immunoSEQ multiplex PCR; TCRdb stores just in-frame clones and leaves some out. V and J calls and clone size are given by that table; D and trimming were obtained from the DNA. This table holds fewer than 150,000 clones, 70% to 85% found once. The V and J ends lost 2 bases and 1 base respectively, with 15 bases between them. The germline V gene encodes CDR1 SGHDT and CDR2 YYEEEE. The CDR3 is 16 amino acids. The V gene is TRBV5-6, the J gene TRBJ1-1; tentative D call: TRBD1 (6 bases). The clonotype was recovered from a human donor in good health. The sample consisted of PBMCs. CDR3 in DNA: TGTGCCAGCAGCTTACGGGGGGGCGTTGGGAACACTGAAGCTTTCTTT. The encoded protein is CASSLRGGVGNTEAFF. The whole variable domain, remainder taken from reference TRBV5-6 and TRBJ1-1, is DAGVTQSPTHLIKTRGQQVTLRCSPKSGHDTVSWYQQALGQGPQFIFQYYEEEERQRGNFPDRFSGHQFPNYSSELNVNALLLGDSALYLCASSLRGGVGNTEAFFGQGTRLTVV.